The rows below give T cell receptor beta chains drawn from one sample of a study of Graves' ophthalmopathy and Graves' hyperthyroidism. In TCRdb, the multiplex PCR reads were re-called with MiXCR into one record per CDR3 protein. The table shows approximately 330,000 distinct CDR3 sequences, with about 17% occurring only once. Source material: peripheral blood. All receptors come from an adult man with Graves' ophthalmopathy. CDR3s include the opening cysteine and the closing phenylalanine or tryptophan. Clone size is given for some rows only: seen once, a few or many times, or a class if the clone is expanded.

v_gene,abundance,j_gene,CDR3aa
TRBV4-2,many,TRBJ1-2,CASSPVSGGSYYGYTF
TRBV12-3/TRBV12-4,few,TRBJ2-7,CASSDNRRPYEQYF
TRBV4-1,many,TRBJ2-5,CASSHPDRAPETQYF
TRBV28,many,TRBJ2-5,CASRSRGGYETQYF
TRBV7-6,many,TRBJ2-7,CASSLSSGTFYEQYF
TRBV3-1,many,TRBJ1-1,CASSQGTGATEAFF
TRBV19,many,TRBJ1-1,CASSVTGATEAFF
TRBV4-1,many,TRBJ1-2,CASSQAQGADGYTF
TRBV28,-,TRBJ1-1,CASSSGQVDEAFF
TRBV11-2,many,TRBJ2-5,CASSFNLERQETQYF
TRBV20-1,-,TRBJ2-7,CSASPGQGYEQYF
TRBV28,many,TRBJ2-7,CASSFWGLIGDEQYF
TRBV5-1,many,TRBJ2-5,CASSLVQGSTGETQYF
TRBV12-5,many,TRBJ2-7,CASGLVLSGTALGYEQYF
TRBV6-1,-,TRBJ2-2,CASSEWEVGELFF
TRBV20-1,many,TRBJ2-4,CSARGDSPNIQYF
TRBV20-1,many,TRBJ2-6,CSAREPPGANVLTF
TRBV27,many,TRBJ2-7,CASSLRGGVFGSYEQYF
TRBV6-2/TRBV6-3,many,TRBJ1-1,CASTPDPFTEAFF
TRBV12-3/TRBV12-4,many,TRBJ1-5,CASSLDRGRGPQHF
TRBV12-3/TRBV12-4,few,TRBJ2-7,CASSLSGLGGNYEQYF
TRBV6-1,many,TRBJ2-2,CASSGYDLNTGELFF
TRBV15,-,TRBJ1-5,CATSRVQGARETQHF
TRBV10-3,few,TRBJ2-5,CAISVASGSTETQYF
TRBV2,many,TRBJ1-5,CASSGDVGDSNQPQHF